The T cell receptor (beta chain) under discussion was sequenced for a study of cytomegalovirus exposure and HLA in healthy donors. Study-wide findings and caveats: The authors later found HLA-associated TCR beta chains more clonally expanded than equally common others. Previously analyzed data showed that most TCR beta V segments were productive at a frequency of about 90% or about 30%.

This CDR3 contains 16 residues. Trimming shortened V by 0 bases and J by 5 bases, and 13 bases separated the two germline ends. From germline, CDR1 is SEHNR and CDR2 FQNEAQ (reference sequence). It was with 60 Vbeta and 13 Jbeta primers that the PCR ran. Clones were sequenced by immunoSEQ multiplex PCR, and TCRdb holds only the in-frame ones, with some missing. The sample contains 85,000 to 130,000 clones, about 81% of which appear only once. This clone was seen a few times. What it binds is unknown. This chain links TRBV7-9 with TRBJ1-4, with D uncertain. The TCR comes from a male donor in good health and CMV-seropositive. Source material: PBMCs. This CDR3 is CASSLARLGRNEKLFF. In nucleotides, the CDR3 is TGTGCCAGCAGCTTAGCCCGTCTGGGCCGGAATGAAAAACTGTTTTTT.